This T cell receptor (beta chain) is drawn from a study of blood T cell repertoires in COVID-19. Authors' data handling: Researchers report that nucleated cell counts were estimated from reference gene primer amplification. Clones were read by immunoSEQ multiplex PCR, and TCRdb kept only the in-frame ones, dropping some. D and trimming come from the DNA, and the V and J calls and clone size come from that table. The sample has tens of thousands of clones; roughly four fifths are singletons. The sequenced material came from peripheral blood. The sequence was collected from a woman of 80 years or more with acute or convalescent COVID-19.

Written as DNA, the CDR3 is TGTGCCAGCAGCCGGGGGGGACAGGGAAGTTCACCCCTCCACTTT. It translates to CASSRGGQGSSPLHF. The chain joins TRBV7-6 to TRBJ1-6, with 9 bases identical to TRBD1. The junction had 8 bases not matched to a gene; V was cut back by 5 bases and J by 9 bases. The CDR3 is made up of 15 amino acids. Per germline, CDR1 SGHVS and CDR2 FNYEAQ.